This is a list of T cell receptor beta chains from one sample in a study of T cell responses to AZD1222 COVID-19 vaccine. The method was immunoSEQ multiplex PCR; TCRdb's version includes in-frame clones alone and lacks a portion of them. The repertoire consists of 95,000 to 150,000 clones, with around 82% occurring once and the leading ten covering around 6.2%. The sample was peripheral blood, taken on day 0 of AZD1222 vaccination. The receptors here all came from an adult in good health. CDR3s leave out the opening cysteine and the closing phenylalanine or tryptophan. The size field is filled for only some rows; it gives once, few, many or a size class.

j_call | v_call | clone_size | cdr3_length | cdr3_aa
TRBJ1-5 | TRBV6-2/TRBV6-3 | once | 12 | ASSTGGGIQPQH
TRBJ1-4 | TRBV10-1 | . | 11 | ASIDRVDEKLF
TRBJ2-5 | TRBV19 | . | 10 | ASSGVAETQY
TRBJ1-4 | TRBV2 | . | 13 | ASSPGTATNEKLF
TRBJ2-3 | TRBV6-2/TRBV6-3 | . | 13 | ASSRGQAQTDTQY
TRBJ1-2 | TRBV28 | . | 17 | ASSPTGVRGWEANYGYT
TRBJ1-5 | TRBV30 | . | 13 | AWSVMGQPNQPQH
TRBJ2-7 | TRBV5-4 | few | 12 | ASSSEQGLDEQY
TRBJ1-2 | TRBV21-1 | . | 14 | ASSKVGRTGGGGYT
TRBJ2-2 | TRBV5-4 | . | 14 | ASSLGFLDPTGELF
TRBJ2-3 | TRBV19 | few | 12 | ASSIPGSGDTQY
TRBJ2-1 | TRBV5-6 | few | 10 | ASSLLDNEQF
TRBJ1-2 | TRBV4-3 | . | 13 | ASSQDWGGSYGYT
TRBJ1-1 | TRBV19 | few | 15 | ASSTSPPWGGNTEAF
TRBJ1-5 | TRBV28 | . | 14 | ASSPETLWNNQPQH
TRBJ2-7 | TRBV6-2/TRBV6-3 | . | 13 | ASSSGQGASYEQY
TRBJ1-4 | TRBV4-1 | . | 14 | ASSLGDFERVKKLF
TRBJ1-3 | TRBV7-2 | . | 12 | ASSSANSGNTIY
TRBJ1-1 | TRBV30 | few | 10 | ASRDKGTEAF
TRBJ2-7 | TRBV28 | . | 12 | ASSLDRLYYEQY
TRBJ1-1 | TRBV4-2 | . | 14 | ASSQVAGTENTEAF
TRBJ2-3 | TRBV4-3 | . | 13 | ASSQGREAWDTQY
TRBJ1-5 | TRBV15 | . | 14 | ATSSRTGDFNQPQH
TRBJ2-3 | TRBV18 | . | 14 | ASSPFGTTSTDTQY
TRBJ2-5 | TRBV6-1 | . | 14 | ASSEVSGVGEETQY
TRBJ1-2 | TRBV6-1 | . | 13 | ASSDQTQGAIGYT
TRBJ1-6 | TRBV4-3 | . | 14 | ASSLPAEPYHSPLH
TRBJ2-5 | TRBV10-1 | . | 11 | ASTSSLGETQY
TRBJ2-1 | TRBV2 | . | 13 | ASSGLAGGDNEQF
TRBJ1-6 | TRBV5-1 | . | 13 | ASSLKTGGNSPLH
TRBJ1-6 | TRBV7-9 | . | 11 | ASSLSSDSPLH
TRBJ2-7 | TRBV5-5 | . | 14 | ASSLVWTFVTYEQY
TRBJ2-3 | TRBV6-5 | . | 14 | ASSYLTGGFTDTQY
TRBJ2-3 | TRBV11-2 | . | 12 | ASRLGLPTDTQY
TRBJ1-3 | TRBV2 | . | 10 | ASRSDTNTIY
TRBJ2-1 | TRBV11-3 | . | 13 | ASSLEDRRTNEQF
TRBJ1-2 | TRBV7-9 | . | 13 | ASSRTGLGSYGYT
TRBJ1-5 | TRBV15 | few | 14 | ATSSAPWGINQPQH
TRBJ1-1 | TRBV11-3 | . | 11 | ASSLGGRSEAF
TRBJ2-7 | TRBV18 | . | 11 | ASSPRRRDEQY
TRBJ1-1 | TRBV19 | few | 12 | ASSPPRWNTEAF
TRBJ1-3 | TRBV9 | . | 11 | ASSAPVGNTIY
TRBJ1-2 | TRBV7-9 | . | 11 | ASSPDTLHGYT
TRBJ1-1 | TRBV18 | . | 12 | ASSQDRGGTEAF
TRBJ1-2 | TRBV6-2/TRBV6-3 | . | 12 | ASSLQGTNYGYT
TRBJ2-2 | TRBV19 | . | 13 | ASSIGGTVAGELF
TRBJ1-1 | TRBV18 | . | 16 | ASSSRRRDPIWNTEAF
TRBJ1-1 | TRBV5-4 | . | 12 | ASTSGRPATEAF
TRBJ1-5 | TRBV28 | . | 14 | ASSFYGTGAYQPQH
TRBJ2-7 | TRBV23-1 | few | 13 | ASSQSNPPVYEQY
TRBJ2-7 | TRBV6-6 | . | 15 | ASSLRASAMSSYEQY